One and the same sample provided the 25 T cell receptor beta chains below, sequenced in a study of somatic mutations in cytotoxic T cells in rheumatoid arthritis. Repertoires were generated with immunoSEQ multiplex PCR, while TCRdb's copy carries only in-frame clones and drops some. The profile shows some 20,000 clones, 86% of them singletons. Material: CD8+ T cells sorted from blood. Receptors were obtained from a woman in her forties or fifties in good health.

The chain links TRBV7-6 to TRBJ1-5; 7 bases agree with TRBD1. This CDR3 is built from 13 residues. J gave up 7 bases and V 5 bases, and 5 bases lay outside the gene matches. Germline V gene sequence: CDR1 SGHVS, CDR2 FNYEAQ. CDR3 sequence reads: CASSQYRGQPQHF. The CDR3 DNA sequence: TGTGCCAGCAGCCAGTACAGGGGACAGCCCCAGCATTTT.

This clone was seen only once. The rearrangement uses TRBV29-1 and TRBJ1-2, with 9 bases aligning to TRBD1. Unmatched junction bases numbered 9, after V lost 7 bases and J lost 3 bases. CDR1 SQVTM and CDR2 ANQGSEA come from the germline V gene. The CDR3 consists of 14 residues. DNA for the CDR3: TGCAGCGGGGGACAGGGAGGAGTAGACTATGGCTACACCTTC. Protein sequence: CSGGQGGVDYGYTF.

The J gene is TRBJ2-7, the V gene TRBV2; weak D call: TRBD1 (6 bases). This CDR3 has 14 amino acids. The V gene's germline CDR1 is SNHLY and CDR2 FYNNEI. Trimming took 4 bases from V and 1 from J, leaving 11 bases between them. Written as DNA, the CDR3 is TGTGCCAGCAGTGTATGGCAGGGGTCCTACGAGCAGTACTTC. The encoded protein is CASSVWQGSYEQYF. The full variable domain, with the rest looked up from reference TRBV2 and TRBJ2-7, is EPEVTQTPSHQVTQMGQEVILRCVPISNHLYFYWYRQILGQKVEFLVSFYNNEISEKSEIFDDQFSVERPDGSNFTLKIRSTKLEDSAMYFCASSVWQGSYEQYFGPGTRLTVT.

V usage is TRBV6-1 and J usage is TRBJ1-5; 8 bases map to TRBD1. CDR1 and CDR2 from the germline V gene are MNHNS and SASEGT. The CDR3 sequence is 14 residues long. Trimming took 3 bases from V and 6 from J; bases not matched to a gene: 4. The CDR3 loop reads CASSDPGGIQPQHF. CDR3 DNA sequence: TGTGCCAGCAGTGACCCAGGGGGCATTCAGCCCCAGCATTTT.

This clone came up once. J is TRBJ2-5 and V is TRBV5-1, with TRBD2 matching over 13 bases. The CDR3 sequence is 17 residues long. The V gene end was trimmed by 2 bases and the J gene end by 3 bases; junction bases not matched to a gene: 7. The germline CDR1 and CDR2 sequences are SGHRS and YFSETQ. The CDR3, as DNA: TGCGCCAGCAGCTTAGGACTAGCGGGGGCCACGGAAGAGACCCAGTACTTC. This encodes CASSLGLAGATEETQYF.

The chain links TRBV27 to TRBJ2-3; 10 bases fit TRBD2. V was clipped by 5 bases and J by 2 bases; unmatched bases: 10. The germline CDR1 and CDR2 sequences are MNHEY and SMNVEV (reference sequence). The CDR3 runs to 17 residues. CDR3 in amino acids: CASSPTLAGAYTDTQYF. In DNA form, the CDR3 reads TGTGCCAGCAGTCCGACTCTAGCGGGGGCCTACACAGATACGCAGTATTTT.

The chain has TRBV6-5 and TRBJ2-7; D is perhaps TRBD1 (6 bases). With 2 bases removed from V and 0 bases from J, the gap between germline ends came to 8 bases. The germline V gene encodes CDR1 MNHEY and CDR2 SVGAGI. This CDR3 region has 14 residues. The CDR3 sequence: CASSYGTNSYEQYF. The CDR3 coding sequence is TGTGCCAGCAGTTACGGGACAAACTCCTACGAGCAGTACTTC.

V is TRBV4-3 and J is TRBJ1-1, with no clear D. The CDR3 runs 15 residues. In germline, CDR1 is LGHNA, CDR2 YSLEER. Trimming took off 1 base at V and 4 bases at J, with 13 bases between the two ends. CDR3 in amino acids: CASSQGIAGGTEAFF. The CDR3 DNA follows: TGCGCCAGCAGCCAAGGTATTGCGGGCGGCACTGAAGCTTTCTTT.

In its sample, this clone was seen once. This rearrangement joins TRBV10-2 to TRBJ2-4; tentatively, D is TRBD1 (5 bases). V lost 2 bases and J 1 base, leaving 12 bases between the germline ends. The CDR3 has 16 residues. Germline lookup yields CDR1 WSHSY and CDR2 SAAADI. In nucleotides, the CDR3 is TGCGCCAGCAGTGAGGGGGTCTCAGGGGCCAAAAACATTCAGTACTTC. Translation gives CASSEGVSGAKNIQYF.

The J gene is TRBJ1-1, the V gene TRBV4-3, with D hard to call. V lost 1 base, J lost 2 bases, and 5 bases lay in between. Germline values: CDR1 LGHNA, CDR2 YSLEER. The CDR3 is 13 amino acids. The CDR3 sequence is CASSQAVNTEAFF. As DNA, the CDR3 is TGCGCCAGCAGCCAAGCAGTCAACACTGAAGCTTTCTTT.

This clone was detected only once. J is TRBJ2-3 and V is TRBV7-9; 13 positions match TRBD2. Germline V gene sequence: CDR1 SEHNR, CDR2 FQNEAQ (reference sequence). This CDR3 is built from 16 residues. V dropped 5 bases and J dropped 1; count of bases not matched to a gene: 3. DNA of the CDR3: TGTGCCAGCAGCCCTGGACTAGCGGGGGGCACAGATACGCAGTATTTT. It translates to CASSPGLAGGTDTQYF.

The chain uses TRBV28 and TRBJ1-2, with 7 bases that match TRBD1. Germline values: CDR1 MDHEN, CDR2 SYDVKM. With V trimmed by 5 bases and J by 3 bases, 9 bases remained unmatched. The CDR3 length is 15 residues. This CDR3 is CASSTPRDSDYGYTF. The CDR3 coding sequence is TGTGCCAGCAGTACCCCCCGGGACAGTGACTATGGCTACACCTTC.

The V call is TRBV29-1, the J call TRBJ1-2; 9 nucleotides align to TRBD1. Germline-derived CDR1 and CDR2 are SQVTM and ANQGSEA. This CDR3 region has 15 residues. V lost 1 base, J lost 7 bases, and 10 bases stayed unmatched. This CDR3 is CSVEGGQGWISGYTF. CDR3 bases: TGCAGCGTTGAAGGAGGACAGGGGTGGATTAGTGGCTACACCTTC.

The J gene is TRBJ1-2, the V gene TRBV4-2; no definite D call. The germline V gene encodes CDR1 LGHNA and CDR2 YNFKEQ. Trimming removed 1 base at V and 0 bases at J, with 3 bases between. CDR3 size: 13 residues. CDR3 sequence: CASSQGTNYGYTF. The CDR3 bases are TGTGCCAGCAGCCAAGGTACTAACTATGGCTACACCTTC.

The V and J genes are TRBV6-4 and TRBJ1-1; 10 nucleotides match TRBD1. The length of the CDR3 is 15 residues. Trimming removed 5 bases from V and 6 bases from J; junction bases left unmatched: 9. In germline, CDR1 is MRHNA, CDR2 SNTAGT. CDR3 DNA: TGTGCCAGCAGTCAAGGACAGGGGGGATCCGCTGAAGCTTTCTTT. It specifies CASSQGQGGSAEAFF.

The CDR3 DNA reads as TGTGCCAGCAGTTACGGGCTAGCGGTTAACACCGGGGAGCTGTTTTTT. Its translation: CASSYGLAVNTGELFF. This chain links TRBV6-5 with TRBJ2-2; 7 positions agree with TRBD2. This CDR3 is 16 amino acids long. Germline loops: CDR1 MNHEY, CDR2 SVGAGI. Losses at the gene ends were 2 bases for V and 2 bases for J; bases not matched to a gene: 5.

V usage is TRBV13 and J usage is TRBJ1-2, with unresolved D. CDR3 size: 12 residues. Looked up from germline, CDR1 is PRHDT and CDR2 is FYEKMQ (reference sequence). The V and J ends lost 4 bases and 7 bases respectively, with 10 bases between them. The CDR3 region is CASSSDPGGYTF. Written as DNA, the CDR3 is TGTGCCAGCAGCTCAGACCCGGGTGGCTACACCTTC.

The J gene is TRBJ1-4, the V gene TRBV2; D is possibly TRBD1 (5 bases). The CDR3 contains 14 residues. The V gene lost 5 bases and the J gene lost 0 bases, with 7 bases spanning the gap. Germline loops: CDR1 SNHLY, CDR2 FYNNEI. CDR3 nucleotide sequence: TGTGCCAGCAGTCAGGGTTCAACTAATGAAAAACTGTTTTTT. Translating it yields CASSQGSTNEKLFF.

The chain joins TRBV19 to TRBJ2-1, with 15 bases aligning to TRBD2. The J segment lost 0 bases and the V segment lost 2 bases, leaving 5 bases of the junction unmatched. Germline lookup yields CDR1 LNHDA and CDR2 SQIVND (reference sequence). CDR3 length: 19 amino acids. Here the CDR3 reads CASSITGTSGGSSYNEQFF. CDR3 nucleotide sequence: TGTGCCAGTAGTATAACCGGGACTAGCGGGGGGAGCTCCTACAATGAGCAGTTCTTC.

This clone was recorded once. The chain is built from TRBV4-1 and TRBJ2-7; 7 nucleotides agree with TRBD1. The V gene's germline CDR1 is MGHRA and CDR2 YSYEKL. The CDR3 is made up of 14 amino acids. Losses at the gene ends were 3 bases for V and 3 bases for J; bases not matched to a gene: 5. CDR3 region: CASSHTRDSYEQYV. Written as DNA, the CDR3 is TGCGCCAGCAGCCACACACGGGACAGCTACGAGCAGTACGTC.

This rearrangement joins TRBV28 to TRBJ2-4; maybe TRBD1 (5 bases). In germline, CDR1 is MDHEN, CDR2 SYDVKM. V shed 6 bases and J shed 8 bases, with 11 bases lying between them. This CDR3 spans 12 amino acids. The CDR3 region has the DNA TGTGCCAGCAGCCGCGGACATGACATTCAGTACTTC. This sequence encodes CASSRGHDIQYF.

V and J are TRBV7-6 and TRBJ2-2; 7 bases are shared with TRBD1. Germline lookup yields CDR1 SGHVS and CDR2 FNYEAQ. The CDR3 is made up of 15 amino acids. The V segment lost 5 bases and the J segment 0 bases; nucleotides outside the gene matches: 3. The CDR3 nucleotides are TGTGCCAGCAGCCTAGGGGGCTCGAACACCGGGGAGCTGTTTTTT. It yields the protein CASSLGGSNTGELFF.

The genes are TRBV10-1 and TRBJ2-2; possible D gene TRBD2, 5 bases. The CDR3 totals 15 residues. Germline CDR1 reads WNHNN; CDR2 reads SYGVQD (reference sequence). Trimming shortened V by 4 bases and J by 3 bases, and 12 bases separated the two germline ends. The CDR3 DNA reads TGCGCCAGCAGTGCCGGGGTCGTGGACACCGGGGAGCTGTTTTTT. Protein product: CASSAGVVDTGELFF.

The chain recombines TRBV10-2 with TRBJ1-4; 7 nucleotides align to TRBD1. The germline V gene encodes CDR1 WSHSY and CDR2 SAAADI. V was clipped by 6 bases and J by 5 bases; unmatched bases: 3. The CDR3 is 13 amino acids. The CDR3 sequence is CASSGTENEKLFF. The CDR3 DNA follows: TGCGCCAGCAGCGGGACAGAAAATGAAAAACTGTTTTTT.

V usage is TRBV28 and J usage is TRBJ1-1; tentative D call: TRBD1 (6 bases). The CDR3 has 11 amino acids. V lost 7 bases and J 6 bases, leaving 9 bases between the germline ends. CDR1 is MDHEN and CDR2 is SYDVKM in the germline V gene. The CDR3 is CASIGGPEAFF. The CDR3 region has the DNA TGTGCCAGCATCGGGGGCCCTGAAGCTTTCTTT.